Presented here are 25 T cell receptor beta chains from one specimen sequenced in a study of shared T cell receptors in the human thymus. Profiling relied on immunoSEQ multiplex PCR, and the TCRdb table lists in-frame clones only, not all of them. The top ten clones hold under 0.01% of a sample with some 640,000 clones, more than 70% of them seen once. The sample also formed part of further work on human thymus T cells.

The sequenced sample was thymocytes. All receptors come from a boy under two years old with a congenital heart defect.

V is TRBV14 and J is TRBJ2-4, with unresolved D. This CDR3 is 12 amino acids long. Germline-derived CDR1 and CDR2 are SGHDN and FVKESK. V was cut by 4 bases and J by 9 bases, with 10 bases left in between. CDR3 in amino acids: CASSPGSGIQYF. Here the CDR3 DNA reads TGTGCCAGCAGCCCCGGATCGGGCATTCAGTACTTC.

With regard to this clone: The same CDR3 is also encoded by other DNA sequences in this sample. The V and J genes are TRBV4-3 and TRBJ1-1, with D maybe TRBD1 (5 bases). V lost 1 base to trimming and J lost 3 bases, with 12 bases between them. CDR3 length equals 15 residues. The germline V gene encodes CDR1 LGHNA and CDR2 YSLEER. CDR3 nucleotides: TGCGCCAGCAGCCAAGGCCAGGGAAGGGACACTGAAGCTTTCTTT. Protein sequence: CASSQGQGRDTEAFF.

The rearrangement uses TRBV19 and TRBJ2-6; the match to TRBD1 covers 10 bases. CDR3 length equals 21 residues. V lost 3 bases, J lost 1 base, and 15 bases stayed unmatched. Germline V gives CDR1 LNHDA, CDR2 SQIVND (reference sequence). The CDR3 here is CASSIPTRDRGSGSGANVLTF. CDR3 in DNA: TGTGCCAGTAGTATCCCCACCCGGGACAGGGGTTCCGGTTCTGGGGCCAACGTCCTGACTTTC. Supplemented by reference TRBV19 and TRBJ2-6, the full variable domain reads DGGITQSPKYLFRKEGQNVTLSCEQNLNHDAMYWYRQDPGQGLRLIYYSQIVNDFQKGDIAEGYSVSREKKESFPLTVTSAQKNPTAFYLCASSIPTRDRGSGSGANVLTFGAGSRLTVL.

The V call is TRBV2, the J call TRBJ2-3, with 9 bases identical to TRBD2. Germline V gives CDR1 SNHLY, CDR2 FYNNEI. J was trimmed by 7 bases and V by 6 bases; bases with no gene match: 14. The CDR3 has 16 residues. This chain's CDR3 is CASSPPTSGGGNTQYF. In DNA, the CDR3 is TGTGCCAGCAGCCCTCCGACTAGCGGAGGTGGGAATACGCAGTATTTT.

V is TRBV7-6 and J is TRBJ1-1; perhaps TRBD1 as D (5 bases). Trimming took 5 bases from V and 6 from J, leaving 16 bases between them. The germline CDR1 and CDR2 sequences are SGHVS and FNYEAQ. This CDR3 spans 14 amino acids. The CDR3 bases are TGTGCCAGCAGCACCACCCGGGACTCGGCTGAAGCTTTCTTT. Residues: CASSTTRDSAEAFF. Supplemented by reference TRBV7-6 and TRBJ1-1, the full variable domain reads GAGVSQSPRYKVTKRGQDVALRCDPISGHVSLYWYRQALGQGPEFLTYFNYEAQQDKSGLPNDRFSAERPEGSISTLTIQRTEQRDSAMYRCASSTTRDSAEAFFGQGTRLTVV.

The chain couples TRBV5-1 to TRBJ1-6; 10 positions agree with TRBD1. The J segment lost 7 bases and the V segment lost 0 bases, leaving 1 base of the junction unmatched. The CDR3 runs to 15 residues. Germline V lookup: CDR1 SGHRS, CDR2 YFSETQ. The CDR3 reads CASSLGDRGNSPLHF. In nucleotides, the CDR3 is TGCGCCAGCAGCTTGGGGGACAGGGGAAATTCACCCCTCCACTTT. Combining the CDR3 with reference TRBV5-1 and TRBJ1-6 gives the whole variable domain KAGVTQTPRYLIKTRGQQVTLSCSPISGHRSVSWYQQTPGQGLQFLFEYFSETQRNKGNFPGRFSGRQFSNSRSEMNVSTLELGDSALYLCASSLGDRGNSPLHFGNGTRLTVT.

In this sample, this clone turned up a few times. This CDR3 reads CASRVTGQGRVYTEAFF. As DNA, the CDR3 is TGTGCCAGCAGGGTTACTGGACAGGGGAGGGTTTACACTGAAGCTTTCTTT. The V call is TRBV27, the J call TRBJ1-1; 9 bases line up with TRBD1. CDR1 MNHEY and CDR2 SMNVEV come from the germline V gene (reference sequence). The ends lost 6 bases at V and 3 bases at J; junction bases unmatched: 14. This CDR3 has 17 amino acids.

The CDR3 is CAWSSGSLAASSYEQYF. The CDR3 DNA follows: TGTGCCTGGAGTTCGGGCAGCTTAGCGGCTAGCTCCTACGAGCAGTACTTC. The chain employs TRBV30 and TRBJ2-7, with D possibly being TRBD2 (6 bases). V lost 2 bases and J lost 0, with 20 bases in between. The germline V gene encodes CDR1 GTSNPN and CDR2 SVGIG (reference sequence). The CDR3 runs to 17 residues.

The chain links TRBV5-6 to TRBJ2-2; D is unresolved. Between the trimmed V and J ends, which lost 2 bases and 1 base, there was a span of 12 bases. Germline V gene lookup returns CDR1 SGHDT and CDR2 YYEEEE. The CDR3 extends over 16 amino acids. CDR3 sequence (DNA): TGTGCCAGCAGCTTCTACAGCATACAGAACACCGGGGAGCTGTTTTTT. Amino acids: CASSFYSIQNTGELFF.

The DNA for the CDR3 is TGTGCCAGCAGCCAAGAAATTAGGGAGGTAGCGGAGTGGGAGGCAGATACGCAGTATTTT. It encodes CASSQEIREVAEWEADTQYF. The V and J genes are TRBV4-2 and TRBJ2-3; possibly TRBD2 for D (6 bases). V was clipped by 0 bases and J by 4 bases, with 26 bases between them. CDR1 is LGHNA, CDR2 YNFKEQ, per germline. There are 20 residues in the CDR3.

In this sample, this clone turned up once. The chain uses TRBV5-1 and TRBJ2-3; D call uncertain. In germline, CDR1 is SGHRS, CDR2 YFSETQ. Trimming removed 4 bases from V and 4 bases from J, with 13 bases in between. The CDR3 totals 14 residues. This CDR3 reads CASSPLRTSDTQYF. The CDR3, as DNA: TGCGCCAGCAGCCCCCTCAGAACCTCAGATACGCAGTATTTT. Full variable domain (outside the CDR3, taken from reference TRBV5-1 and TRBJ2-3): KAGVTQTPRYLIKTRGQQVTLSCSPISGHRSVSWYQQTPGQGLQFLFEYFSETQRNKGNFPGRFSGRQFSNSRSEMNVSTLELGDSALYLCASSPLRTSDTQYFGPGTRLTVL.

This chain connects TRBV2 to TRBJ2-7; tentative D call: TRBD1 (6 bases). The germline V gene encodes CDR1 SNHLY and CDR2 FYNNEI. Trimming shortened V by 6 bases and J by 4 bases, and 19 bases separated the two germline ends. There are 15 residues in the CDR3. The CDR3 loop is CASRRNRGGLYEQYF. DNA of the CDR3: TGTGCCAGCAGGAGGAATCGAGGGGGATTATACGAGCAGTACTTC.

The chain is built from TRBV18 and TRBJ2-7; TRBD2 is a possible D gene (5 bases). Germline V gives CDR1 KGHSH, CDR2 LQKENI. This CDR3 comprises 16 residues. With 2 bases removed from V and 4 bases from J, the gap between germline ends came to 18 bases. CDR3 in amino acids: CASSPKNGGGMYEQYF. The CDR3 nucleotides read TGTGCCAGCTCACCAAAGAACGGAGGAGGTATGTACGAGCAGTACTTC.

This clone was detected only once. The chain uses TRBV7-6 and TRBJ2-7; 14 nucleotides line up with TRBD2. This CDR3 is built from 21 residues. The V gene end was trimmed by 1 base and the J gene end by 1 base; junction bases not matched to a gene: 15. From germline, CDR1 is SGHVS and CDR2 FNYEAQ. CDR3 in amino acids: CASSLVEPRTSGGPGSYEQYF. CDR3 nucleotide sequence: TGTGCCAGCAGCTTAGTAGAGCCCAGGACTAGCGGGGGGCCTGGATCCTACGAGCAGTACTTC.

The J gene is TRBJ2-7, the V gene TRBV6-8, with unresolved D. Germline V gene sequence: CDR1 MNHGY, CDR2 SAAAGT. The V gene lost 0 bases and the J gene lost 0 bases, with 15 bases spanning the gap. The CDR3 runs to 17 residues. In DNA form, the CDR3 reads TGTGCCAGCAGTTACTCCATTTCGAGCATAAGCTCCTACGAGCAGTACTTC. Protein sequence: CASSYSISSISSYEQYF.

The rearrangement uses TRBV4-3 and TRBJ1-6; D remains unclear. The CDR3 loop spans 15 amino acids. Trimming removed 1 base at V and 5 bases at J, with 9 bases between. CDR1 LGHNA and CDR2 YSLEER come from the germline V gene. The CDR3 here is CASSQGGEDNSPLHF. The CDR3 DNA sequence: TGCGCCAGCAGCCAAGGGGGAGAGGATAATTCACCCCTCCACTTT.

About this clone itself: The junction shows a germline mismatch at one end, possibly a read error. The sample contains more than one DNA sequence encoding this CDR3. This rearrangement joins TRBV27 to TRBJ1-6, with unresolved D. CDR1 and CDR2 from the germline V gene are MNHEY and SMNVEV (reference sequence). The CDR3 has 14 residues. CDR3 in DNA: TGTGCCAGCAGTTTTCTCCAGGATAATTCCCCCCTCCACTTT. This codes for CASSFLQDNSPLHF.

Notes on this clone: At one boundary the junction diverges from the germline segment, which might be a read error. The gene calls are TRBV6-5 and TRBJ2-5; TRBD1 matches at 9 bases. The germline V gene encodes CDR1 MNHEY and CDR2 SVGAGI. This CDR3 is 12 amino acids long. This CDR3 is CASIQQGAASDF. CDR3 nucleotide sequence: TGTGCCAGCATTCAACAGGGGGCCGCTTCGGACTTC.

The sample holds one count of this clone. CDR3 in DNA: TGTGCCAGCAGTTACGTTGGTCAGGGGTATAATTCACCCCTCCACTTT. It is translated as CASSYVGQGYNSPLHF. The chain joins TRBV6-5 to TRBJ1-6; D is perhaps TRBD1 (6 bases). V was cut by 2 bases and J by 4 bases, with 12 bases left in between. Germline V gene data show CDR1 as MNHEY and CDR2 as SVGAGI. There are 16 residues in the CDR3.

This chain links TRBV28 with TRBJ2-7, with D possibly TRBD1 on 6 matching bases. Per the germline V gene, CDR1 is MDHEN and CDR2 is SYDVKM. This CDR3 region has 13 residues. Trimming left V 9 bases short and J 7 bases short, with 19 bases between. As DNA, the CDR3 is TGTGCCAGTAAAATACAGGGAAAAGATGAGCAGTACTTC. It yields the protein CASKIQGKDEQYF.

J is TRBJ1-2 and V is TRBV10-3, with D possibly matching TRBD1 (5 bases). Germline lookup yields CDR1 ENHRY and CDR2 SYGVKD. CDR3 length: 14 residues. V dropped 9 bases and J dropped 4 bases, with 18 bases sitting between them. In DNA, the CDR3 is TGTGCCATACTGGTCCGGGGGGATGCCTATGGCTACACCTTC. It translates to CAILVRGDAYGYTF.

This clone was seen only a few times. The CDR3 DNA sequence: TGCGCCAGCAGCCTCGGACACAAGACTTACGAGCAGTACTTC. Protein product: CASSLGHKTYEQYF. The chain joins TRBV5-1 to TRBJ2-5, with D perhaps TRBD1 (5 bases). The J call may not be correct, given that the DNA end is closer to TRBJ2-7. The CDR3 has 14 residues. From germline, CDR1 is SGHRS and CDR2 YFSETQ.

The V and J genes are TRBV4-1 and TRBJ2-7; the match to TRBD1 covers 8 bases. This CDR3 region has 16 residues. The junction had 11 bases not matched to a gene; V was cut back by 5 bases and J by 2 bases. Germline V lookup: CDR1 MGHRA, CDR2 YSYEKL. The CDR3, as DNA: TGCGCCAGCAGCGCCCAGGCGCGACAGGGGCCCTACGAGCAGTACTTC. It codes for CASSAQARQGPYEQYF.

The CDR3 spells CASSSGTSKSKTNTGELFF. The CDR3 region has the DNA TGCGCCAGCAGCTCCGGGACATCCAAATCAAAGACGAACACCGGGGAGCTGTTTTTT. V is TRBV5-1 and J is TRBJ2-2; D may be TRBD1 (6 bases). The length of the CDR3 is 19 residues. From germline, CDR1 is SGHRS and CDR2 YFSETQ. Between the trimmed V and J ends, which lost 3 bases and 0 bases, there was a span of 21 bases. Full variable domain (remainder filled in from reference TRBV5-1 and TRBJ2-2): KAGVTQTPRYLIKTRGQQVTLSCSPISGHRSVSWYQQTPGQGLQFLFEYFSETQRNKGNFPGRFSGRQFSNSRSEMNVSTLELGDSALYLCASSSGTSKSKTNTGELFFGEGSRLTVL.

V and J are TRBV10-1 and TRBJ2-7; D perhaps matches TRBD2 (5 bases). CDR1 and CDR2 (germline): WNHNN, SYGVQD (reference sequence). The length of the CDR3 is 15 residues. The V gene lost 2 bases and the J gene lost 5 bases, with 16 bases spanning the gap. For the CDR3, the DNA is TGCGCCAGCAGTGAGAATCGGGTGGGAGTCCACGAGCAGTACTTC. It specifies CASSENRVGVHEQYF.